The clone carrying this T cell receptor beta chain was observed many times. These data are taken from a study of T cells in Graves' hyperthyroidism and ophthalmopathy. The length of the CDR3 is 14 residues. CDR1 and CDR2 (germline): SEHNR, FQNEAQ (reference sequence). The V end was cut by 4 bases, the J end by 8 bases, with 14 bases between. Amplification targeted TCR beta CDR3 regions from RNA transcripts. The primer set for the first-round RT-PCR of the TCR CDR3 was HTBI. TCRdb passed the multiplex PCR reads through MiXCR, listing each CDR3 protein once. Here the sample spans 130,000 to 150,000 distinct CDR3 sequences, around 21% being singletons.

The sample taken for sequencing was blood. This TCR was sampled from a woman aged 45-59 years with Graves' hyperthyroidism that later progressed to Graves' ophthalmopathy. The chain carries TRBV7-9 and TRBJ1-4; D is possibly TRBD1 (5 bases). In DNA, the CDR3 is TGTGCCAGCAGCTCAGGGCTAGGAAGGGAAAAACTGTTTTTT. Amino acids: CASSSGLGREKLFF.